The T cell receptor beta chain described here comes from a study of T cell responses to AZD1222 COVID-19 vaccine. Libraries were prepared by immunoSEQ multiplex PCR; TCRdb keeps only in-frame clonotypes and omits some of them. The sample consists of about 120,000 clones, 70% to 90% of them appearing once. Germline CDR1 reads SGHRS; CDR2 reads YFSETQ. The CDR3 has 15 amino acids. V dropped 4 bases and J dropped 6; count of bases not matched to a gene: 10. The chain is built from TRBV5-1 and TRBJ2-1; TRBD1 matches at 7 bases. The receptor comes from an adult in good health. The sequenced sample was peripheral blood, obtained on day 0 of AZD1222 vaccination. The CDR3 sequence is CASSLRQGLGNEQFF. CDR3 DNA sequence: TGCGCCAGCAGCCTACGACAGGGATTGGGCAATGAGCAGTTCTTC.